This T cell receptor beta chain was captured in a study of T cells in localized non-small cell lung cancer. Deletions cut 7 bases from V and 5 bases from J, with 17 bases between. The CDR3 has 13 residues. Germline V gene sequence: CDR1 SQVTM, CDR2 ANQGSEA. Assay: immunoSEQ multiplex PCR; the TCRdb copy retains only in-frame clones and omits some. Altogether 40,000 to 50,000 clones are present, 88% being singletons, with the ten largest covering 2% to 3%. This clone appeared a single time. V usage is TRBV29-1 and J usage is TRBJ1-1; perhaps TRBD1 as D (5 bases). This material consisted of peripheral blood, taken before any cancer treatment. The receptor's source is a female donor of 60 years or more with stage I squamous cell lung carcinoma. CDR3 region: CSAQSGAGTEAFF. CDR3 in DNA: TGCAGCGCGCAATCCGGGGCCGGGACTGAAGCTTTCTTT.